This T cell receptor beta chain emerged from a study of CD8 T cells in Susac syndrome. As for the study in general: Of the sequenced Susac syndrome patients, five or six had active disease and about 8 were in remission.

A quantity of roughly 0.5 to 1 ug RNA underwent reverse transcription using random hexamers. immunoSEQ multiplex PCR amplified TCR beta CDR3 across 54 Vbeta, 13 Jbeta. MiXCR, applied by TCRdb to the immunoSEQ multiplex PCR reads, yields one record per CDR3 protein. The sample holds under 150,000 distinct CDR3 sequences, just under 95% seen once. Notes on the study in general: In Susac syndrome, CD4+ T cell repertoires lacked any clonal expansion.

The sequenced target, TCR beta, came from blood CD8+ and CD4+ T cells. As concerns this clonotype: Its antigen is currently unknown.

This CDR3 is 16 amino acids long. Trimming stripped 0 bases from V and 5 bases from J, with 16 bases between. From germline, CDR1 is SGHVS and CDR2 FQNEAQ. The sequenced sample consisted of CD4+ T cells from PBMCs. This clonotype originated in a human donor with Susac syndrome. The chain uses TRBV7-8 and TRBJ1-1; D might be TRBD1 (5 bases). The CDR3 protein is CASSLAGWGGGTEAFF. The CDR3, as DNA: TGTGCCAGCAGCTTAGCGGGTTGGGGGGGAGGTACTGAAGCTTTCTTT.